These T cell receptor beta chains were read from a single sample in a study of T cell responses to AZD1222 COVID-19 vaccine. Sequenced by immunoSEQ multiplex PCR; TCRdb stores in-frame clones only, minus some. The sample includes approximately 100,000 clones, 87% of them seen just once. Sequenced material: peripheral blood, taken 28 days after the second AZD1222 dose. Every receptor here comes from an adult who received the AZD1222 COVID-19 vaccine. The CDR3 runs from the conserved cysteine through the conserved F or W. D genes are given only for firm matches. Expanded clones are given a class, and other clones once, few, many or no size at all.

d_gene: -; abundance: -; j_gene: TRBJ2-2; v_gene: TRBV16; len: 15; CDR3nt: TGTGCCAGCAGCCAATTGAGCGGAGACACCGGGGAGCTGTTTTTT; CDR3aa: CASSQLSGDTGELFF
d_gene: TRBD1; abundance: -; j_gene: TRBJ2-2; v_gene: TRBV14; len: 17; CDR3nt: TGTGCCAGCAGCCAAGCAGGCAGGGGGCGCGGAACCGGGGAGCTGTTTTTT; CDR3aa: CASSQAGRGRGTGELFF
d_gene: TRBD1; abundance: -; j_gene: TRBJ1-4; v_gene: TRBV7-3; len: 15; CDR3nt: TGTGCCAGCAGCCTCGGACAGGGCGGGGGTGAAAAACTGTTTTTT; CDR3aa: CASSLGQGGGEKLFF
d_gene: TRBD1; abundance: once; j_gene: TRBJ2-6; v_gene: TRBV13; len: 18; CDR3nt: TGTGCCAGCAGCCTGAGGACAGGGGGATCTTCTGGGGCCAACGTCCTGACTTTC; CDR3aa: CASSLRTGGSSGANVLTF
d_gene: -; abundance: once; j_gene: TRBJ2-5; v_gene: TRBV11-2; len: 14; CDR3nt: TGTGCCAGCAGCTTAGGGCTACTCCAAGAGACCCAGTACTTC; CDR3aa: CASSLGLLQETQYF
d_gene: TRBD2; abundance: -; j_gene: TRBJ2-7; v_gene: TRBV6-5; len: 15; CDR3nt: TGTGCCAGCAGTTACTCCTCAGCGGGATCCTACGAGCAGTACTTC; CDR3aa: CASSYSSAGSYEQYF
d_gene: TRBD1; abundance: once; j_gene: TRBJ2-6; v_gene: TRBV2; len: 16; CDR3nt: TGTGCCAGCAGCGGACAGGGTGGGTCAGGGGCCAACGTCCTGACTTTC; CDR3aa: CASSGQGGSGANVLTF
d_gene: -; abundance: once; j_gene: TRBJ1-1; v_gene: TRBV27; len: 11; CDR3nt: TGTGCCAGCAGTCGGGGCCTCCGCTCTTTCTTT; CDR3aa: CASSRGLRSFF
d_gene: -; abundance: -; j_gene: TRBJ1-4; v_gene: TRBV19; len: 14; CDR3nt: TGTGCCAGTAGTTCGACATCGTCCGGGGAAAAACTGTTTTTT; CDR3aa: CASSSTSSGEKLFF
d_gene: -; abundance: -; j_gene: TRBJ1-4; v_gene: TRBV28; len: 14; CDR3nt: TGTGCCAGCAGTTTATCCAGAAAATTTGAAAAACTGTTTTTT; CDR3aa: CASSLSRKFEKLFF
d_gene: TRBD2; abundance: -; j_gene: TRBJ2-7; v_gene: TRBV5-6; len: 16; CDR3nt: TGTGCCAGCAGCTTGTCACTAGCGGGACCCTCCTACGAGCAGTACTTC; CDR3aa: CASSLSLAGPSYEQYF
d_gene: -; abundance: -; j_gene: TRBJ2-3; v_gene: TRBV5-3; len: 16; CDR3nt: TGTGCCAGAAGCTTGGGACAGAAACTTAGCACAGATACGCAGTATTTT; CDR3aa: CARSLGQKLSTDTQYF
d_gene: TRBD1; abundance: few; j_gene: TRBJ1-1; v_gene: TRBV12-5; len: 15; CDR3nt: TGTGCTAGTGGTTGGACAGGAACTCTGAACACTGAAGCTTTCTTT; CDR3aa: CASGWTGTLNTEAFF
d_gene: TRBD1; abundance: -; j_gene: TRBJ1-3; v_gene: TRBV5-4; len: 15; CDR3nt: TGTGCCAGCAGCCAGGACAGGGAATCTGGAAACACCATATATTTT; CDR3aa: CASSQDRESGNTIYF
d_gene: -; abundance: -; j_gene: TRBJ2-3; v_gene: TRBV24-1; len: 13; CDR3nt: TGTGCCACCAGTGATTTGACTGCCGATACGCAGTATTTT; CDR3aa: CATSDLTADTQYF
d_gene: TRBD1; abundance: -; j_gene: TRBJ1-2; v_gene: TRBV6-5; len: 15; CDR3nt: TGTGCCAGCAGTTACTCGTTGGGACAGGGGGGTGGCTACACCTTC; CDR3aa: CASSYSLGQGGGYTF
d_gene: TRBD1; abundance: -; j_gene: TRBJ1-5; v_gene: TRBV25-1; len: 16; CDR3nt: TGTGCCAGCAGTGAAGGGGGGAGGGGGCGGAATCAGCCCCAGCATTTT; CDR3aa: CASSEGGRGRNQPQHF
d_gene: TRBD2; abundance: few; j_gene: TRBJ2-1; v_gene: TRBV27; len: 19; CDR3nt: TGTGCCAGCAGTTTTCGGCGGACTAGCGGGAGGGCCACCCGCAATGAGCAGTTCTTC; CDR3aa: CASSFRRTSGRATRNEQFF
d_gene: -; abundance: -; j_gene: TRBJ2-7; v_gene: TRBV6-5; len: 13; CDR3nt: TGTGCCAGCGATCACGAGAGACCCTACGAGCAGTACTTC; CDR3aa: CASDHERPYEQYF
d_gene: TRBD2; abundance: -; j_gene: TRBJ2-7; v_gene: TRBV7-8; len: 16; CDR3nt: TGTGCCAGCAGCGGAGGGTTAGCGGGAGTTCCCTACGAGCAGTACTTC; CDR3aa: CASSGGLAGVPYEQYF
d_gene: TRBD1; abundance: -; j_gene: TRBJ2-7; v_gene: TRBV27; len: 14; CDR3nt: TGTGCCAGCAGTTGGACAGGGGGCTTAACCGAGCAGTACTTC; CDR3aa: CASSWTGGLTEQYF
d_gene: -; abundance: -; j_gene: TRBJ2-3; v_gene: TRBV19; len: 12; CDR3nt: TGTGCCAGTAGTACAGGGATAGATACGCAGTATTTT; CDR3aa: CASSTGIDTQYF
d_gene: TRBD2; abundance: -; j_gene: TRBJ2-7; v_gene: TRBV10-1; len: 20; CDR3nt: TGCGCCAGCAGTGAGTCTAACCTCGGACTAGCGGGAGGGACTGTCGACGAGCAGTACTTC; CDR3aa: CASSESNLGLAGGTVDEQYF
d_gene: TRBD2; abundance: -; j_gene: TRBJ2-1; v_gene: TRBV7-6; len: 15; CDR3nt: TGTGCCAGCAGCCTTTTCGTAGCGGGACACAATGAGCAGTTCTTC; CDR3aa: CASSLFVAGHNEQFF
d_gene: TRBD1; abundance: -; j_gene: TRBJ1-2; v_gene: TRBV14; len: 15; CDR3nt: TGTGCCAGCAGCCATTGGGACAGGGTCGACTATGGCTACACCTTC; CDR3aa: CASSHWDRVDYGYTF
d_gene: TRBD2; abundance: -; j_gene: TRBJ2-5; v_gene: TRBV5-1; len: 16; CDR3nt: TGCGCCAGCAGCCCCGGACTAGCGGGGGCCCCAGAGACCCAGTACTTC; CDR3aa: CASSPGLAGAPETQYF
d_gene: -; abundance: -; j_gene: TRBJ1-4; v_gene: TRBV18; len: 14; CDR3nt: TGTGCCAGCTCAAGACAAACCGTCGGGGAAAAACTGTTTTTT; CDR3aa: CASSRQTVGEKLFF
d_gene: -; abundance: -; j_gene: TRBJ2-5; v_gene: TRBV18; len: 13; CDR3nt: TGTGCCAGCTCACCCTGGCCCCTGGAGACCCAGTACTTC; CDR3aa: CASSPWPLETQYF
d_gene: -; abundance: few; j_gene: TRBJ1-2; v_gene: TRBV2; len: 12; CDR3nt: TGTGCCAGCAGTGCCGACTACTATGGCTACACCTTC; CDR3aa: CASSADYYGYTF
d_gene: TRBD1; abundance: -; j_gene: TRBJ1-1; v_gene: TRBV5-6; len: 14; CDR3nt: TGTGCCAGCAGCTATGACAGGGTCCACACTGAAGCTTTCTTT; CDR3aa: CASSYDRVHTEAFF
d_gene: -; abundance: -; j_gene: TRBJ1-2; v_gene: TRBV7-3; len: 16; CDR3nt: TGTGCCAGCAGCTTAACCGGGACACCCGGGGACTATGGCTACACCTTC; CDR3aa: CASSLTGTPGDYGYTF
d_gene: -; abundance: -; j_gene: TRBJ2-3; v_gene: TRBV2; len: 11; CDR3nt: TGTGCCAGCAGTGTAACAGATACGCAGTATTTT; CDR3aa: CASSVTDTQYF
d_gene: TRBD1; abundance: once; j_gene: TRBJ1-5; v_gene: TRBV5-4; len: 13; CDR3nt: TGTGCCAGCAGCGTCGACAGGGTTTCTCCCCAGCATTTT; CDR3aa: CASSVDRVSPQHF
d_gene: -; abundance: -; j_gene: TRBJ1-3; v_gene: TRBV7-2; len: 15; CDR3nt: TGTGCCAGCAGCTTAGTGACAGGTACCGGAAACACCATATATTTT; CDR3aa: CASSLVTGTGNTIYF
d_gene: -; abundance: -; j_gene: TRBJ2-7; v_gene: TRBV15; len: 13; CDR3nt: TGTGCCACCAGCAGAGATCCACTGGACGAGCAGTACTTC; CDR3aa: CATSRDPLDEQYF
d_gene: TRBD2; abundance: -; j_gene: TRBJ2-7; v_gene: TRBV7-2; len: 15; CDR3nt: TGTGCCAGCAGCCGGACTAGCGGGCCGACCTACGAGCAGTACTTC; CDR3aa: CASSRTSGPTYEQYF
d_gene: -; abundance: -; j_gene: TRBJ2-7; v_gene: TRBV9; len: 15; CDR3nt: TGTGCCAGCAGCCCAGAGGGGCTAGTTTCCCACGAGCAGTACTTC; CDR3aa: CASSPEGLVSHEQYF
d_gene: -; abundance: -; j_gene: TRBJ1-4; v_gene: TRBV5-1; len: 14; CDR3nt: TGCGCCAGCAGCTGGACAGATCCTAATGAAAAACTGTTTTTT; CDR3aa: CASSWTDPNEKLFF
d_gene: -; abundance: -; j_gene: TRBJ2-7; v_gene: TRBV3-1/TRBV3-2; len: 14; CDR3nt: TGTGCCAGCAGCCTCGGGGACATCTCCTACGAGCAGTACTTC; CDR3aa: CASSLGDISYEQYF
d_gene: TRBD2; abundance: once; j_gene: TRBJ2-1; v_gene: TRBV29-1; len: 16; CDR3nt: TGCAGCGTTGCGCCCCAGTGGGAGGGGAGGGGCAATGAGCAGTTCTTC; CDR3aa: CSVAPQWEGRGNEQFF
d_gene: -; abundance: -; j_gene: TRBJ1-5; v_gene: TRBV19; len: 17; CDR3nt: TGTGCCAGTACCCCCCGCTCGACAACTACTAGCAATCAGCCCCAGCATTTT; CDR3aa: CASTPRSTTTSNQPQHF
d_gene: -; abundance: -; j_gene: TRBJ2-2; v_gene: TRBV27; len: 16; CDR3nt: TGTGCCAGCACCCAAATGCGGGGAACGAACACCGGGGAGCTGTTTTTT; CDR3aa: CASTQMRGTNTGELFF
d_gene: TRBD2; abundance: -; j_gene: TRBJ2-1; v_gene: TRBV7-2; len: 16; CDR3nt: TGTGCCAGCAGCCGGGAGGTAGCGGGACCCTACAATGAGCAGTTCTTC; CDR3aa: CASSREVAGPYNEQFF
d_gene: TRBD1; abundance: -; j_gene: TRBJ1-4; v_gene: TRBV7-2; len: 15; CDR3nt: TGTGCCAGCAGCTGGGACAGCGCAACTAATGAAAAACTGTTTTTT; CDR3aa: CASSWDSATNEKLFF
d_gene: -; abundance: -; j_gene: TRBJ2-7; v_gene: TRBV27; len: 16; CDR3nt: TGTGCCAGCAGCCCAACCACCGGGTCCCTCTCCTACGAGCAGTACTTC; CDR3aa: CASSPTTGSLSYEQYF
d_gene: -; abundance: -; j_gene: TRBJ2-6; v_gene: TRBV9; len: 18; CDR3nt: TGTGCCAGCAGCGTAGCGCAGGGTACAGGCTCTGGGGCCAACGTCCTGACTTTC; CDR3aa: CASSVAQGTGSGANVLTF
d_gene: -; abundance: -; j_gene: TRBJ1-2; v_gene: TRBV5-1; len: 14; CDR3nt: TGCGCCAGCAGCCCACCTCAGACGGGCTATGGCTACACCTTC; CDR3aa: CASSPPQTGYGYTF
d_gene: -; abundance: -; j_gene: TRBJ1-1; v_gene: TRBV13; len: 12; CDR3nt: TGTGCCAGCACCGCGGGATCAGGAGAAGCTTTCTTT; CDR3aa: CASTAGSGEAFF
d_gene: TRBD1; abundance: -; j_gene: TRBJ2-7; v_gene: TRBV3-1/TRBV3-2; len: 14; CDR3nt: TGTGCCAGCAGTCGGACAGGGGTACGGGGCGAGCAGTACTTC; CDR3aa: CASSRTGVRGEQYF
d_gene: TRBD1; abundance: -; j_gene: TRBJ1-4; v_gene: TRBV28; len: 15; CDR3nt: TGTGCCAGCAGTACGGAGACAGGGGCTAATGAAAAACTGTTTTTT; CDR3aa: CASSTETGANEKLFF
d_gene: -; abundance: -; j_gene: TRBJ2-5; v_gene: TRBV5-1; len: 16; CDR3nt: TGCGCCAGCAGTCGGCTCTCATCTGAATTCCAAGAGACCCAGTACTTC; CDR3aa: CASSRLSSEFQETQYF
d_gene: -; abundance: -; j_gene: TRBJ2-3; v_gene: TRBV6-6; len: 12; CDR3nt: TGTGCCAGCAGTTCTCAAACAGATACGCAGTATTTT; CDR3aa: CASSSQTDTQYF
d_gene: -; abundance: -; j_gene: TRBJ1-5; v_gene: TRBV11-2; len: 14; CDR3nt: TGTGCCAGCAGCTTATTCGCGGACTCTCAGCCCCAGCATTTT; CDR3aa: CASSLFADSQPQHF
d_gene: -; abundance: -; j_gene: TRBJ2-3; v_gene: TRBV3-1/TRBV3-2; len: 14; CDR3nt: TGTGCCAGCAGCCAAGATCTCACCGAGAGTACGCAGTATTTT; CDR3aa: CASSQDLTESTQYF
d_gene: -; abundance: once; j_gene: TRBJ2-3; v_gene: TRBV4-2; len: 16; CDR3nt: TGTGCCAGCAGCCAAGTGGGGACGGCAGCGACAGATACGCAGTATTTT; CDR3aa: CASSQVGTAATDTQYF